Listed here are 18 T cell receptor beta chains from one sample, sequenced in a study of prognosis after radiotherapy for stage I lung cancer. Researchers used two-round multiplex PCR to amplify TCR beta CDR3 starting from genomic DNA. Primers (each specific to one TRBV or TRBJ gene) were used in first-round PCR. TCRdb recomputed calls from the multiplex PCR reads with MiXCR, one row per CDR3 protein. Altogether about 24,000 distinct CDR3 sequences are present, around 36% being singletons, with the ten largest covering approximately 60%. This specimen consisted of PBMCs, obtained before or after stereotactic body radiation therapy (not recorded which). All receptors derive from a donor over 45 with non-small cell lung cancer.

The chain uses TRBV30 and TRBJ1-5, with 8 bases matching TRBD1. This CDR3 spans 15 amino acids. Germline assignment: CDR1 GTSNPN and CDR2 SVGIG (reference sequence). Trimming took 2 bases from V and 0 from J; bases not matched to a gene: 3. CDR3 nucleotides: TGTGCCTGGAGTAAGACAGGGGCTAGCAATCAGCCCCAGCATTTT. Translated, it gives CAWSKTGASNQPQHF.

This clonotype appeared a single time. The chain carries TRBV6-9 and TRBJ2-3; a weak D match, TRBD2 (5 bases). The V end lost 4 bases, the J end lost 6 bases, and 14 bases lay between the germline ends. This CDR3 contains 14 residues. Germline V CDR1 and CDR2: MNHGY, SVAAGI. Written as DNA, the CDR3 is TGTGCCAGCAGTTTAGCGCCCCGGACGGATACGCAGTATTTT. This gives the protein CASSLAPRTDTQYF.

The chain joins TRBV6-5 to TRBJ1-2; 7 nucleotides align to TRBD1. CDR3 length equals 13 residues. Germline CDR1 MNHEY, CDR2 SVGAGI. Germline trimming cut 2 bases from V and 6 bases from J; bases unmatched to any gene: 3. Here the CDR3 DNA reads TGTGCCAGCAGTTACAGGGGGCGAGATGGCTACACCTTC. Its protein is CASSYRGRDGYTF.

Many counts were recorded for this clonotype. The rearrangement uses TRBV3-1 and TRBJ2-3; D is perhaps TRBD2 (6 bases). Germline loops: CDR1 LGHDT, CDR2 YNNKEL (reference sequence). This CDR3 comprises 15 residues. V was shortened by 2 bases and J by 6 bases, with 15 bases between the two germline ends. The CDR3, as DNA: TGTGCCAGCAGCCAAAGGGCGGGATTTGGGGATACGCAGTATTTT. Translation gives CASSQRAGFGDTQYF.

In the case of this clonotype: It differs at one base from a far larger clone, so likely a read error. The chain employs TRBV7-9 and TRBJ1-2, with D perhaps matching TRBD1 (6 bases). Per the germline V gene, CDR1 is SEHNR and CDR2 is FQNEAQ (reference sequence). The CDR3 has 13 amino acids. Written as DNA, the CDR3 is TGTGCCGGCAGCTTAAAAAACAGGGATGGCTACACCTTC. Protein: CAGSLKNRDGYTF.

The rearrangement uses TRBV7-6 and TRBJ2-1; D gene ambiguous. V shed 4 bases and J shed 4 bases, with 8 bases lying between them. The CDR3 is made up of 13 amino acids. The germline V gene encodes CDR1 SGHVS and CDR2 FNYEAQ. CDR3 DNA sequence: TGTGCCAGCAGCTCGACCCAGTACAATGAGCAGTTCTTC. It translates to CASSSTQYNEQFF.

This clonotype has a handful of counts. The chain recombines TRBV20-1 with TRBJ2-2; 8 nucleotides match TRBD1. This CDR3 is 15 amino acids long. Germline loops: CDR1 DFQATT, CDR2 SNEGSKA (reference sequence). Losses at the gene ends were 3 bases for V and 3 bases for J; bases not matched to a gene: 6. The CDR3 DNA reads as TGCAGTGCTAGGAGGACAGGGATTGACACCGGGGAGCTGTTTTTT. Its translation: CSARRTGIDTGELFF.

The rearrangement links TRBV7-2 to TRBJ1-1; unclear D gene. V was pared by 5 bases and J by 6 bases, with 13 bases between. Germline-derived CDR1 and CDR2 are SGHTA and FQGNSA. This CDR3 comprises 13 residues. CDR3 sequence (DNA): TGTGCCAGCAGCCTCCAAGGGCTGGCTGAAGCTTTCTTT. Protein product: CASSLQGLAEAFF.

The table lists this clonotype with many counts. V is TRBV15 and J is TRBJ1-1; a possible D gene is TRBD1 (5 bases). Germline V gene data show CDR1 as LNHNV and CDR2 as YYDKDF (reference sequence). V was shortened by 0 bases and J by 8 bases, with 10 bases between the two germline ends. CDR3 length: 13 residues. The CDR3 sequence is CATSRDVRTEAFF. DNA for the CDR3: TGTGCCACCAGCAGAGATGTACGGACAGAAGCTTTCTTT.

This clonotype showed up just once. The chain combines TRBV11-3 with TRBJ1-1; D is possibly TRBD1 (5 bases). The germline V gene encodes CDR1 SGHNT and CDR2 YENEEA. The CDR3 length is 16 residues. The ends were cut back, 4 bases at V and 0 bases at J, with 15 bases in the middle. The DNA for the CDR3 is TGTGCCAGCAGCTCGGTACAGGCGAACTTGAACACTGAAGCTTTCTTT. Translated, it gives CASSSVQANLNTEAFF.

V and J are TRBV20-1 and TRBJ1-5; 7 positions agree with TRBD1. V dropped 5 bases and J dropped 4; count of bases not matched to a gene: 8. The CDR3 runs to 14 residues. From germline, CDR1 is DFQATT and CDR2 SNEGSKA (reference sequence). CDR3 DNA sequence: TGCAGTGCTCGACAGGGTGGAGATAATCAGCCCCAGCATTTT. Its protein is CSARQGGDNQPQHF.

This clonotype was recorded at least ten times. V usage is TRBV13 and J usage is TRBJ2-7, with 9 bases aligning to TRBD1. Germline CDR1 reads PRHDT; CDR2 reads FYEKMQ (reference sequence). Germline trimming cut 5 bases from V and 2 bases from J; bases unmatched to any gene: 4. The CDR3 is 14 residues long. The CDR3 loop is CASSRRQGAYEQYF. The CDR3 DNA reads as TGTGCCAGCAGCCGAAGACAGGGGGCCTACGAGCAGTACTTC.

Details on this clonotype: One junction end does not reproduce the germline sequence, and a read error may be involved. The CDR3 DNA reads as TGTGCCAGCATCTTAGACAGGGACGGCCACACCTTC. It encodes CASILDRDGHTF. The rearrangement joins TRBV7-9 to TRBJ1-2; 7 nucleotides agree with TRBD1. The CDR3 contains 12 residues. From germline, CDR1 is SEHNR and CDR2 FQNEAQ (reference sequence).

As to this clonotype: A far larger clone is just one base off, so this is likely a read error. This sequence joins TRBV12-3 or TRBV12-4 and TRBJ2-7; 7 bases fit TRBD1. The DNA end is a closer match to TRBJ2-5, so the J assignment may be wrong. The CDR3 runs 15 residues. The DNA of the CDR3 is TGTGCCAGCAGTTTAGCGCGAGGGGGCGGGGAGACCCAGTACTTC. It yields the protein CASSLARGGGETQYF.

The rearrangement joins TRBV11-2 to TRBJ2-3; 11 bases agree with TRBD2. Germline V gives CDR1 SGHAT, CDR2 FQNNGV. J gave up 7 bases and V 6 bases, and 6 bases lay outside the gene matches. CDR3 size: 14 residues. The CDR3 bases are TGTGCCAGCAGACCAACTAGCGGGGGCTATACGCAGTATTTT. Its protein is CASRPTSGGYTQYF.

The V call is TRBV6-5, the J call TRBJ2-4; TRBD1 aligns across 10 bases. J lost 9 bases, V lost 2 bases, and 1 base had no gene match. This CDR3 has 13 amino acids. Looked up from germline, CDR1 is MNHEY and CDR2 is SVGAGI. In nucleotides, the CDR3 is TGTGCCAGCAGTTACAGACAGGGGGCCATTCAGTACTTC. It encodes CASSYRQGAIQYF.

The V gene is TRBV12-3 or TRBV12-4, the J gene TRBJ2-2; 10 bases line up with TRBD2. V gave up 6 bases and J gave up 2 bases; unmatched junction bases: 3. The CDR3 sequence is 15 residues long. The DNA of the CDR3 is TGTGCCAGCAGGGTAGCGGGGGGCAACACCGGGGAGCTGTTTTTT. Amino acids: CASRVAGGNTGELFF.

This chain connects TRBV6-2 or TRBV6-3 to TRBJ2-3; a weak D match, TRBD2 (6 bases). Germline V gene lookup returns CDR1 MNHEY and CDR2 SVGEGT. CDR3 length: 14 amino acids. CDR3: CFSSAGWVTDTQYF. CDR3 nucleotide sequence: TGTTTCAGCTCGGCGGGATGGGTCACAGATACGCAGTATTTT.